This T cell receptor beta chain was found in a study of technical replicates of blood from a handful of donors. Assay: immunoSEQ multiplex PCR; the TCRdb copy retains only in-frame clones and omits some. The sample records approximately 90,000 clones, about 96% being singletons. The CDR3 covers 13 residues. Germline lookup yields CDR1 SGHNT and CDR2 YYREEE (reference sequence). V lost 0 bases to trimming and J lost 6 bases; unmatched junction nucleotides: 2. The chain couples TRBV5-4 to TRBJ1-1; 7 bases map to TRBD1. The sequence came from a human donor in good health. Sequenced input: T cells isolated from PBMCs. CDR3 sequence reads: CASSLDRGAEAFF. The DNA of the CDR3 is TGTGCCAGCAGCTTGGACAGGGGAGCTGAAGCTTTCTTT.